This T cell receptor beta chain was documented in a study of identical twins. Study results and caveats: Some out-of-frame alpha sequences were shared by twins, and these showed excess low generation probability.

Each CDR3 protein is one row after TCRdb ran MiXCR on the 5' RACE reads. The repertoire has some 270,000 distinct CDR3 sequences, around 8% of them found once; the top ten carry less than 4%. In regard to this clonotype: Its antigen is unknown.

Germline values: CDR1 MNHEY, CDR2 SMNVEV (reference sequence). V was shortened by 5 bases and J by 8 bases, with 16 bases between the two germline ends. The CDR3 totals 14 residues. In addition, the sample was reused for a study of yellow fever vaccine responses in identical twins.

The TCR sequence derives from a woman between 18 and 29 years old in good health. The sample taken for sequencing was CD8+ T cells sorted from blood. The chain is built from TRBV27 and TRBJ2-1, with D perhaps TRBD2 (6 bases). As DNA, the CDR3 is TGTGCCAGCAGTCCCCCGGGGGTGGGGGATGAGCAGTTCTTC. It specifies CASSPPGVGDEQFF.